This TCR beta chain was captured by sequencing in a study of T cells expressing NK-cell markers. For the study at large: Out of eight donors sequenced, seven tested HCMV-seropositive and the remaining one seronegative. Findings and limits, study-wide: For a few donors, these clonotypes were likewise the leading ones in the CD3+CD56-NKG2C+ fraction. The share of CD8+ T cells held by dominant NKG2C+ clonotypes was about 1.0-8% in about six donors.

A word on this clonotype: Its antigen is currently unknown.

There are 16 residues in the CDR3. The germline V gene encodes CDR1 DFQATT and CDR2 SNEGSKA (reference sequence). It was by 5'RACE template switching with UMIs that TCR beta cDNA was made. TCRdb reanalyzed the 5' RACE reads and collapses them to one entry per CDR3 protein, without DNA. The sample totals almost 450,000 distinct CDR3 sequences. Sequencing was carried out using blood T cells: a sorted CD56 or NKG2C T cell subset, CD4+ or CD8+ T cells, or bulk PBMC T cells (not recorded which). The source of this sequence is a woman between 18 and 70 years old in good health. The chain couples TRBV20-1 to TRBJ2-5; TCRdb designates TRBD2, a call that cannot be tested without DNA. This CDR3 is CSARDAGGRLLETQYF.